This entry lists 17 T cell receptor beta chains sequenced from one sample in a study of graft-versus-host responses after intestinal transplantation. The protocol was immunoSEQ multiplex PCR, while the TCRdb copy is restricted to in-frame clones and leaves out a portion. The sample carries 25,000 to 35,000 clones, roughly 93% recorded once. The source was PBMCs, collected roughly 62 days after intestinal transplant. Every receptor here comes from a human patient who received an intestinal transplant, so some T cells may come from the graft donor.

The gene calls are TRBV7-2 and TRBJ2-7, with TRBD2 matching 11 bases. V lost 3 bases to trimming and J lost 3 bases; unmatched junction nucleotides: 1. There are 14 residues in the CDR3. CDR1 and CDR2 from the germline V gene are SGHTA and FQGNSA. CDR3 sequence: CASSFGTSGYEQYF. Here the CDR3 DNA reads TGTGCCAGCAGCTTTGGGACTAGCGGCTACGAGCAGTACTTC.

The chain joins TRBV4-3 to TRBJ1-1; D call uncertain. The germline V gene has CDR1 LGHNA and CDR2 YSLEER. The CDR3 contains 16 residues. V lost 0 bases and J 0 bases, leaving 11 bases between the germline ends. DNA of the CDR3: TGCGCCAGCAGCCAAGACCCTGGGGTTTTGAACACTGAAGCTTTCTTT. This gives the protein CASSQDPGVLNTEAFF.

The genes are TRBV6-1 and TRBJ2-7, with D hard to call. CDR1 is MNHNS and CDR2 is SASEGT in the germline V gene. Trimming stripped 1 base from V and 7 bases from J, with 14 bases between. The CDR3 totals 14 residues. CDR3 protein: CASSEGLLWLEQYF. The CDR3 DNA follows: TGTGCCAGCAGTGAAGGGCTCCTCTGGCTTGAGCAGTACTTC.

The J gene is TRBJ2-2, the V gene TRBV6-4; D is perhaps TRBD2 (6 bases). The CDR3 contains 15 residues. The V gene's germline CDR1 is MRHNA and CDR2 SNTAGT. Trimming shortened V by 0 bases and J by 3 bases, and 8 bases separated the two germline ends. The CDR3 coding sequence is TGTGCCAGCAGTGACTCGACTAGTCACACCGGGGAGCTGTTTTTT. Its translation is CASSDSTSHTGELFF.

The chain carries TRBV19 and TRBJ2-7; a possible D gene is TRBD1 (6 bases). Between the trimmed V and J ends, which lost 6 bases and 3 bases, there was a span of 12 bases. The germline CDR1 and CDR2 sequences are LNHDA and SQIVND (reference sequence). The CDR3 is made up of 13 amino acids. CDR3 bases: TGTGCCAGTAGCCTAACAGGGATCTACGAGCAGTACTTC. Protein sequence: CASSLTGIYEQYF.

Regarding this clone: Other DNA sequences within the sample encode an identical CDR3. CDR3 in DNA: TGTGCCAGCAGGGGCGGACTAGCGGGAGGGGGGTTGCAGTTCTTC. This sequence encodes CASRGGLAGGGLQFF. J is TRBJ2-1 and V is TRBV28, with 15 bases lining up with TRBD2. Germline V gene data show CDR1 as MDHEN and CDR2 as SYDVKM. There are 15 residues in the CDR3. V lost 6 bases and J lost 12; bases outside the gene matches: 9.

The gene calls are TRBV7-8 and TRBJ2-7, with 10 positions matching TRBD2. This CDR3 is built from 15 residues. After removal of 5 bases from V and 0 bases from J, the junction contained 4 bases not matched to a gene. Per germline, CDR1 SGHVS and CDR2 FQNEAQ. CDR3 residues: CASSTGLAASYEQYF. In DNA form, the CDR3 reads TGTGCCAGCAGCACAGGACTAGCGGCCTCCTACGAGCAGTACTTC.

This sequence joins TRBV2 and TRBJ1-2; D ambiguous. Germline-derived CDR1 and CDR2 are SNHLY and FYNNEI. With 2 bases removed from V and 4 bases from J, the gap between germline ends came to 17 bases. CDR3 size: 16 residues. CDR3 coding DNA: TGTGCCAGCAGTGAAAAAAGCAGAAGAATAATCTATGGCTACACCTTC. Protein: CASSEKSRRIIYGYTF.

The rearrangement links TRBV19 to TRBJ2-5; D is perhaps TRBD2 (5 bases). TRBJ2-7 matches the DNA end more closely, so the J call is doubtful. From germline, CDR1 is LNHDA and CDR2 SQIVND (reference sequence). This CDR3 region has 13 residues. The CDR3 loop reads CASSNGLQYEQYF. CDR3 in DNA: TGTGCCAGTAGCAATGGACTCCAATACGAGCAGTACTTC.

V gene TRBV29-1 combines with J gene TRBJ2-1, with TRBD2 matching 12 bases. There are 15 residues in the CDR3. In germline, CDR1 is SQVTM, CDR2 ANQGSEA. With 4 bases clipped from V and 4 bases from J, the junction kept 5 bases outside the gene matches. CDR3 region: CSVALAGGIYNEQFF. CDR3 sequence (DNA): TGCAGCGTTGCACTAGCGGGGGGTATATACAATGAGCAGTTCTTC.

This clone was seen a single time. This chain links TRBV4-1 with TRBJ2-1, with TRBD2 identical over 14 bases. The CDR3 sequence is 16 residues long. Germline V gene sequence: CDR1 MGHRA, CDR2 YSYEKL. V trimming: 4 bases; J trimming: 5 bases; junction bases outside the gene matches: 4. The CDR3 is CASSPTSGRGNNEQFF. CDR3 DNA sequence: TGCGCCAGCAGCCCGACTAGCGGGAGGGGAAACAATGAGCAGTTCTTC.

The chain joins TRBV7-9 to TRBJ1-2; perhaps TRBD1 as D (5 bases). Per the germline V gene, CDR1 is SEHNR and CDR2 is FQNEAQ (reference sequence). Between the trimmed V and J ends, which lost 4 bases and 6 bases, there was a span of 18 bases. The CDR3 is made up of 15 amino acids. This CDR3 is CASSWTQGLSDGYTF. The CDR3 DNA sequence: TGTGCCAGCAGCTGGACTCAGGGACTGTCAGATGGCTACACCTTC.

The chain recombines TRBV20-1 with TRBJ2-1; D gene unclear. The CDR3 consists of 11 residues. Deletions cut 5 bases from V and 5 bases from J, with 7 bases between. Germline loops: CDR1 DFQATT, CDR2 SNEGSKA (reference sequence). The CDR3 nucleotides read TGCAGTGCTGTCCTGGACAATGAGCAGTTCTTC. Amino acids: CSAVLDNEQFF.

In its sample, this clone was seen once. The chain carries TRBV9 and TRBJ2-5; possibly TRBD2 for D (6 bases). V was pared by 3 bases and J by 2 bases, with 14 bases between. In germline, CDR1 is SGDLS, CDR2 YYNGEE. The CDR3 totals 15 residues. The CDR3 protein is CASSAGIAEQETQYF. The CDR3 nucleotides are TGTGCCAGCAGCGCCGGGATAGCGGAACAAGAGACCCAGTACTTC.

V gene TRBV19 combines with J gene TRBJ1-1; 7 bases agree with TRBD1. The CDR3 extends over 13 amino acids. Germline CDR1 reads LNHDA; CDR2 reads SQIVND (reference sequence). The trim removed 8 bases at V and 2 bases at J, leaving 5 bases unmatched. DNA for the CDR3: TGTGCCAGTCAACAGGGGATAAACACTGAAGCTTTCTTT. Protein sequence: CASQQGINTEAFF.

This chain joins TRBV19 and TRBJ2-7; 11 bases are shared with TRBD1. V dropped 8 bases and J dropped 4; count of bases not matched to a gene: 1. CDR1 and CDR2 (germline): LNHDA, SQIVND (reference sequence). This CDR3 is built from 12 residues. Here the CDR3 reads CASGDRGYEQYF. CDR3 sequence (DNA): TGTGCCAGTGGGGACAGGGGGTACGAGCAGTACTTC.

V and J are TRBV9 and TRBJ1-6; weak D call: TRBD1 (5 bases). The ends were cut back, 7 bases at V and 6 bases at J, with 8 bases in the middle. Germline-derived CDR1 and CDR2 are SGDLS and YYNGEE. The CDR3 spans 12 residues. The CDR3 loop is CASGQGNSPLHF. The CDR3 DNA follows: TGTGCCAGCGGGCAGGGTAATTCACCCCTCCACTTT.